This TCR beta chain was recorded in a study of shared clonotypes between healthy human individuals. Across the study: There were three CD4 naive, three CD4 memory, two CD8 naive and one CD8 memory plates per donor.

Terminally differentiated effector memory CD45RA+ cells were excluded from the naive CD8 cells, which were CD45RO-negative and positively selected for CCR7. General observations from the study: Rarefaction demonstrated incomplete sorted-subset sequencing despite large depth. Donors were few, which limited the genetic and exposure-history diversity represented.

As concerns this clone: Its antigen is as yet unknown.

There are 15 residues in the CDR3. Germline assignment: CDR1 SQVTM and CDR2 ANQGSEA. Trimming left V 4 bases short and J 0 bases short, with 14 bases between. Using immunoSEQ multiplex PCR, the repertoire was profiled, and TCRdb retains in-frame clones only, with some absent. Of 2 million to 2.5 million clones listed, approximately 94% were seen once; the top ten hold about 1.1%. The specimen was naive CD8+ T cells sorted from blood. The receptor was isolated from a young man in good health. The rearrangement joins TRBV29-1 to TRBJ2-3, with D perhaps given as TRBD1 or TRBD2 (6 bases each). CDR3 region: CSVVDRGTSTDTQYF. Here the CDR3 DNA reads TGCAGCGTTGTGGATAGGGGGACTAGCACAGATACGCAGTATTTT.